A selection of T cell receptor beta chains follows, all from one sample in a study of shared clonotypes between healthy human individuals. Data came from immunoSEQ multiplex PCR; TCRdb stores just in-frame clones and leaves some out. Here the sample spans roughly 1,500,000 clones, approximately 98.5% being singletons. Specimen: naive CD4+ T cells sorted from blood. The receptors were sampled from a man aged 25-45 years in good health. Both conserved end residues are part of each CDR3. Fields, in order: clone size, J gene, V gene, D gene, CDR3 protein, CDR3 DNA. A D gene is named only where the DNA matches it firmly. Clone sizes are given selectively: once, few, many, or a class where the clone is expanded.

size: NA; J: TRBJ2-7; V: TRBV6-6; D: TRBD2; CDR3: CASTIIAGAREQYF; DNA: TGTGCCAGCACCATTATCGCGGGAGCTCGCGAGCAGTACTTC
size: NA; J: TRBJ1-1; V: TRBV6-5; D: NA; CDR3: CASRKGQLTEAFF; DNA: TGTGCCAGCAGGAAGGGGCAGCTTACTGAAGCTTTCTTT
size: NA; J: TRBJ1-3; V: TRBV11-2; D: NA; CDR3: CASSLDQGYGNTIYF; DNA: TGTGCCAGCAGCTTAGATCAGGGGTACGGAAACACCATATATTTT
size: NA; J: TRBJ1-2; V: TRBV19; D: NA; CDR3: CASSIQDRSLNGYTF; DNA: TGTGCCAGTAGTATTCAAGACAGGTCCCTCAATGGCTACACCTTC
size: NA; J: TRBJ1-4; V: TRBV4-1; D: TRBD1; CDR3: CASSQDRDRDEKLFF; DNA: TGCGCCAGCAGCCAAGACCGGGACAGGGATGAAAAACTGTTTTTT
size: NA; J: TRBJ2-3; V: TRBV9; D: TRBD2; CDR3: CASSVRAGETTDTQYF; DNA: TGTGCCAGCAGCGTAAGGGCGGGAGAGACCACAGATACGCAGTATTTT
size: NA; J: TRBJ2-1; V: TRBV29-1; D: NA; CDR3: CSVVVIYNEQFF; DNA: TGCAGCGTTGTCGTGATCTACAATGAGCAGTTCTTC
size: NA; J: TRBJ2-1; V: TRBV28; D: TRBD2; CDR3: CASSFVAGLAGGGYDNEQFF; DNA: TGTGCCAGCAGTTTCGTAGCGGGACTAGCGGGAGGGGGGTATGACAATGAGCAGTTCTTC
size: NA; J: TRBJ1-1; V: TRBV30; D: NA; CDR3: CAWSERLGDTEAFF; DNA: TGTGCCTGGAGTGAAAGATTGGGCGACACTGAAGCTTTCTTT
size: NA; J: TRBJ2-1; V: TRBV10-3; D: NA; CDR3: CAISESRAFWFF; DNA: TGTGCCATCAGTGAAAGTCGGGCGTTTTGGTTCTTC
size: once; J: TRBJ1-2; V: TRBV30; D: TRBD1; CDR3: CAWSNAGTGFGENYGYTF; DNA: TGTGCCTGGAGTAACGCCGGGACAGGGTTTGGAGAGAACTATGGCTACACCTTC
size: NA; J: TRBJ2-1; V: TRBV5-1; D: TRBD2; CDR3: CASRDSGIPAGEQFF; DNA: TGCGCCAGCAGAGATAGCGGGATCCCGGCCGGTGAGCAGTTCTTC
size: NA; J: TRBJ2-2; V: TRBV27; D: TRBD2; CDR3: CASRGLAGGLNTGELFF; DNA: TGTGCCAGCAGGGGACTAGCGGGAGGCCTGAACACCGGGGAGCTGTTTTTT
size: NA; J: TRBJ2-7; V: TRBV6-5; D: TRBD2; CDR3: CASSSASGSDEQYF; DNA: TGTGCCAGCAGTTCCGCTAGCGGGAGCGACGAGCAGTACTTC
size: NA; J: TRBJ2-5; V: TRBV29-1; D: NA; CDR3: CSVATAVETQYF; DNA: TGCAGCGTTGCCACCGCCGTGGAGACCCAGTACTTC
size: NA; J: TRBJ1-5; V: TRBV14; D: TRBD1; CDR3: CASSRDRAINQPQHF; DNA: TGTGCCAGCAGCCGGGACAGGGCAATAAATCAGCCCCAGCATTTT
size: NA; J: TRBJ1-5; V: TRBV4-1; D: NA; CDR3: CASRGIPGIGNQPQHF; DNA: TGCGCCAGCAGGGGTATTCCGGGGATCGGCAATCAGCCCCAGCATTTT
size: NA; J: TRBJ1-2; V: TRBV10-3; D: NA; CDR3: CATDDPGYGYTF; DNA: TGTGCCACGGATGACCCGGGGTATGGCTACACCTTC
size: once; J: TRBJ1-2; V: TRBV5-1; D: NA; CDR3: CASSFLPPPLQDGYTF; DNA: TGCGCCAGCAGCTTTCTCCCTCCCCCCTTGCAGGATGGCTACACCTTC
size: NA; J: TRBJ1-2; V: TRBV18; D: TRBD1; CDR3: CASSPSGQGTGIYGYTF; DNA: TGTGCCAGCTCACCTAGTGGACAGGGGACCGGGATATATGGCTACACCTTC
size: NA; J: TRBJ2-4; V: TRBV19; D: NA; CDR3: CASSINERLAKNIQYF; DNA: TGTGCCAGTAGTATAAATGAAAGGTTAGCCAAAAACATTCAGTACTTC
size: once; J: TRBJ2-2; V: TRBV28; D: NA; CDR3: CASSFRGVGLFF; DNA: TGTGCCAGCAGTTTCAGGGGAGTGGGGCTGTTTTTT
size: NA; J: TRBJ2-6; V: TRBV25-1; D: NA; CDR3: CASSTTGANVLTF; DNA: TGTGCCAGCAGCACAACTGGGGCCAACGTCCTGACTTTC
size: NA; J: TRBJ2-3; V: TRBV7-3; D: TRBD1; CDR3: CASSLDREDTQYF; DNA: TGTGCCAGCAGCTTGGACAGGGAAGATACGCAGTATTTT
size: NA; J: TRBJ1-1; V: TRBV6-1; D: NA; CDR3: CASSVRVDTEAFF; DNA: TGTGCCAGCAGTGTTAGGGTCGACACTGAAGCTTTCTTT
size: NA; J: TRBJ2-1; V: TRBV9; D: TRBD2; CDR3: CASSQASGRAANHEQFF; DNA: TGTGCCAGCAGCCAAGCTAGCGGGAGGGCGGCGAATCATGAGCAGTTCTTC
size: NA; J: TRBJ2-5; V: TRBV11-3; D: NA; CDR3: CASSRGYQETQYF; DNA: TGTGCCAGCAGCCGGGGGTACCAAGAGACCCAGTACTTC
size: NA; J: TRBJ2-7; V: TRBV7-6; D: NA; CDR3: CASSPNSGLFWEQYF; DNA: TGTGCCAGCAGCCCAAATTCCGGACTCTTCTGGGAGCAGTACTTC
size: NA; J: TRBJ2-5; V: TRBV7-6; D: TRBD2; CDR3: CASSLATSGQETQYF; DNA: TGTGCCAGCAGTCTGGCGACTAGCGGGCAAGAGACCCAGTACTTC
size: once; J: TRBJ2-7; V: TRBV18; D: NA; CDR3: CASSPQGSGTYEQYF; DNA: TGTGCCAGCTCACCTCAGGGGTCAGGTACCTACGAGCAGTACTTC
size: NA; J: TRBJ2-7; V: TRBV5-4; D: TRBD1; CDR3: CASSSDLTGFGSEQYF; DNA: TGTGCCAGCAGCTCGGACCTGACAGGGTTTGGGTCCGAGCAGTACTTC
size: NA; J: TRBJ2-1; V: TRBV20-1; D: NA; CDR3: CSANKIDEQFF; DNA: TGCAGTGCAAATAAAATCGATGAGCAGTTCTTC
size: NA; J: TRBJ2-2; V: TRBV5-1; D: TRBD1; CDR3: CASSPRPTGGWNTGELFF; DNA: TGCGCCAGCAGCCCTAGACCGACAGGGGGCTGGAACACCGGGGAGCTGTTTTTT
size: NA; J: TRBJ2-1; V: TRBV28; D: TRBD1; CDR3: CAQAPLGQGFNEQFF; DNA: TGTGCCCAAGCCCCCCTCGGACAGGGATTTAATGAGCAGTTCTTC
size: NA; J: TRBJ2-7; V: TRBV2; D: TRBD1; CDR3: CASRVQGAIYEQYF; DNA: TGTGCCAGCAGGGTACAGGGGGCTATATACGAGCAGTACTTC
size: once; J: TRBJ2-5; V: TRBV5-4; D: NA; CDR3: CASSFGSQETQYF; DNA: TGTGCCAGCAGCTTCGGCAGTCAAGAGACCCAGTACTTC
size: once; J: TRBJ2-7; V: TRBV5-6; D: TRBD2; CDR3: CASSFRGAGSYEQYF; DNA: TGTGCCAGCAGTTTCCGGGGAGCGGGGTCCTACGAGCAGTACTTC
size: NA; J: TRBJ1-1; V: TRBV6-5; D: NA; CDR3: CASSYRAGMGNTEAFF; DNA: TGTGCCAGCAGTTACCGGGCAGGGATGGGGAACACTGAAGCTTTCTTT
size: NA; J: TRBJ2-2; V: TRBV18; D: TRBD1; CDR3: CASSPILTGPTGELFF; DNA: TGTGCCAGCTCACCGATACTGACAGGGCCCACCGGGGAGCTGTTTTTT
size: once; J: TRBJ1-1; V: TRBV19; D: NA; CDR3: CASSVTGSTEAFF; DNA: TGTGCCAGTAGTGTTACAGGGTCGACTGAAGCTTTCTTT
size: NA; J: TRBJ2-7; V: TRBV5-1; D: TRBD2; CDR3: CASSLTGLAGGSYEQYF; DNA: TGCGCCAGCAGCTTGACGGGACTAGCGGGAGGGTCCTACGAGCAGTACTTC
size: NA; J: TRBJ2-7; V: TRBV4-2; D: NA; CDR3: CASSQDLGRPEQYF; DNA: TGTGCCAGCAGCCAAGATTTGGGCAGACCGGAGCAGTACTTC
size: NA; J: TRBJ2-2; V: TRBV7-9; D: NA; CDR3: CASSLGFTGELFF; DNA: TGTGCCAGCAGCCTTGGATTTACCGGGGAGCTGTTTTTT
size: NA; J: TRBJ2-1; V: TRBV20-1; D: NA; CDR3: CSAGDYNEQFF; DNA: TGCAGTGCTGGGGACTACAATGAGCAGTTCTTC
size: NA; J: TRBJ2-7; V: TRBV5-1; D: NA; CDR3: CASSPSGTPGPYEQYF; DNA: TGCGCCAGCAGCCCTTCCGGGACCCCGGGGCCCTACGAGCAGTACTTC
size: NA; J: TRBJ2-7; V: TRBV28; D: NA; CDR3: CASSLTYEQYF; DNA: TGTGCCAGCAGTTTGACGTACGAGCAGTACTTC
size: NA; J: TRBJ1-5; V: TRBV28; D: NA; CDR3: CASSLVDQPQHF; DNA: TGTGCCAGCAGTTTGGTGGATCAGCCCCAGCATTTT
size: NA; J: TRBJ2-1; V: TRBV6-5; D: NA; CDR3: CASRAQALSYNEQFF; DNA: TGTGCCAGCAGGGCACAGGCCCTGTCCTACAATGAGCAGTTCTTC
size: NA; J: TRBJ2-7; V: TRBV5-1; D: NA; CDR3: CASSLLSVDYEQYF; DNA: TGCGCCAGCAGCTTGCTGTCAGTCGACTACGAGCAGTACTTC
size: NA; J: TRBJ2-1; V: TRBV28; D: TRBD2; CDR3: CASSLDGVAGSIQFF; DNA: TGTGCCAGCAGTTTGGATGGAGTAGCGGGATCTATCCAGTTCTTC
size: NA; J: TRBJ2-2; V: TRBV9; D: NA; CDR3: CATGVGAGELFF; DNA: TGTGCCACCGGGGTAGGTGCCGGGGAGCTGTTTTTT
size: NA; J: TRBJ2-3; V: TRBV7-9; D: TRBD2; CDR3: CASSSAGGADTQYF; DNA: TGTGCCAGCAGCTCCGCCGGGGGGGCAGATACGCAGTATTTT
size: NA; J: TRBJ2-1; V: TRBV9; D: NA; CDR3: CASAGTSKHNEQFF; DNA: TGTGCCAGCGCCGGGACTTCCAAGCACAATGAGCAGTTCTTC
size: once; J: TRBJ1-2; V: TRBV25-1; D: NA; CDR3: CASSEAGLNYGYTF; DNA: TGTGCCAGCAGTGAAGCAGGACTTAACTATGGCTACACCTTC
size: NA; J: TRBJ2-3; V: TRBV15; D: NA; CDR3: CATSRGLLVRLTDTQYF; DNA: TGTGCCACCAGCAGAGGTCTCCTAGTAAGGCTTACAGATACGCAGTATTTT
size: NA; J: TRBJ1-4; V: TRBV30; D: NA; CDR3: CAWSARSNEKLFF; DNA: TGTGCCTGGAGTGCTAGATCGAATGAAAAACTGTTTTTT
size: NA; J: TRBJ2-1; V: TRBV19; D: TRBD1; CDR3: CASSLTGGLGNEQFF; DNA: TGTGCCAGTAGTTTGACAGGGGGCTTGGGCAATGAGCAGTTCTTC
size: once; J: TRBJ2-3; V: TRBV5-1; D: TRBD2; CDR3: CASSSLAGRSTDTQYF; DNA: TGCGCCAGCAGCTCGTTAGCGGGAAGAAGCACAGATACGCAGTATTTT